This T cell receptor (beta chain) was obtained from a study of blood T cell repertoires in COVID-19. Overall study context: The United States, Italy and Spain were the sources of the acute and convalescent COVID-19 samples.

Measured with immunoSEQ multiplex PCR; TCRdb has only the in-frame clones, and not every one. The sample yields 300,000 or so clones, more than 80% seen once. In germline, CDR1 is GTSNPN, CDR2 SVGIG (reference sequence). V was shortened by 0 bases and J by 10 bases, with 13 bases between the two germline ends. The CDR3 consists of 14 residues. The sequenced sample was peripheral blood. The chain combines TRBV30 with TRBJ1-6; D might be TRBD1 (6 bases). The clonotype originates from a woman in her thirties or forties with acute or convalescent COVID-19. The CDR3 nucleotides read TGTGCCTGGAGTGTACGTCAGGGGCTCTCACCCCTCCACTTT. Protein: CAWSVRQGLSPLHF.